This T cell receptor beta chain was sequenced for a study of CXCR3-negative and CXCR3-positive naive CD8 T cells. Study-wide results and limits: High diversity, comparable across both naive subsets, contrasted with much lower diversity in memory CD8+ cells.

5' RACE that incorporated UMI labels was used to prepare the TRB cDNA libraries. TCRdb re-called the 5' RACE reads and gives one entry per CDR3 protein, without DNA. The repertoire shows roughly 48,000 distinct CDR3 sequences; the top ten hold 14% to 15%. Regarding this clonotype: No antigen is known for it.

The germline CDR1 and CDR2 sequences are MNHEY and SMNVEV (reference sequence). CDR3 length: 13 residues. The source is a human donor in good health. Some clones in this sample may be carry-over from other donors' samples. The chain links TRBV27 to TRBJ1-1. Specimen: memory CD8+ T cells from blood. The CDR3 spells CASSLRGLREAFF.